Listed below are T cell receptor beta chains from one sample, sequenced in a study of T cells in Graves' hyperthyroidism and ophthalmopathy. TCRdb passed the multiplex PCR reads through MiXCR, listing each CDR3 protein once. Seen here are over 500,000 distinct CDR3 sequences, about 16% observed once, and the top ten hold roughly 29%. Sample: blood. These receptors were obtained from a woman aged 25-40 years with Graves' ophthalmopathy. CDR3s include the opening cysteine and the closing phenylalanine or tryptophan. A clone size is listed for some rows: how often the clone was seen (once, few, many), or a class if it is expanded.

TRBV12-3/TRBV12-4	TRBJ1-5	many	CASSHSVGRGTGNQPQHF
TRBV2	TRBJ2-1	many	CASRSDGIYNEQFF
TRBV7-2	TRBJ2-3	NA	CASSPVRDRDTQYF
TRBV15	TRBJ2-3	many	CATSRDRVSDTQYF
TRBV28	TRBJ1-1	few	CASSLIGTVAFF
TRBV13	TRBJ1-1	many	CASSLGLKTEAFF
TRBV28	TRBJ2-3	NA	CASSPQREGPDTQYF
TRBV12-3/TRBV12-4	TRBJ2-7	NA	CASSTRSPYEQYF
TRBV20-1	TRBJ1-4	NA	CSARDRLEPFF
TRBV5-1	TRBJ2-1	few	CASSLSQPYNEQFF
TRBV7-8	TRBJ2-2	NA	CASSLGVGLAGAGELFF
TRBV7-2	TRBJ2-1	many	CASSLGFGRVDEQFF
TRBV2	TRBJ1-6	NA	CASRDWSSYNSPLHF
TRBV29-1	TRBJ2-5	few	CSVEGDAETQYF
TRBV7-2	TRBJ2-4	NA	CASSLLGVGGENIQYF
TRBV7-8	TRBJ2-7	NA	CASSLGVSGSGHEQYF
TRBV7-3	TRBJ2-2	NA	CASRTTGITGELFF
TRBV2	TRBJ1-2	NA	CASGPLVLGYTF
TRBV5-5	TRBJ2-1	many	CASSVEGPYNEQFF
TRBV3-1	TRBJ1-1	many	CASGHRGQGGYTEAFF
TRBV19	TRBJ2-3	NA	CASSMGGLAADTQYF
TRBV18	TRBJ2-5	NA	CASSQVAETQYF
TRBV11-2	TRBJ2-1	many	CASGTHSYNEQFF
TRBV12-3/TRBV12-4	TRBJ1-2	few	CASSFRTGPSNYGYTF
TRBV7-2	TRBJ2-7	many	CASSLGWEGPPLSLSYEQYF
TRBV19	TRBJ1-5	NA	CASSIGQTSNQPQHF
TRBV20-1	TRBJ2-3	many	CSARPGGLDPDTQYF
TRBV12-3/TRBV12-4	TRBJ2-6	many	CASRRLSTGANVLTF
TRBV20-1	TRBJ2-3	many	CSALVVDTDTQYF
TRBV6-2/TRBV6-3	TRBJ2-1	many	CASSYSIGTGARDEQFF
TRBV5-1	TRBJ2-7	few	CASSLARSGQDEQYF
TRBV6-1	TRBJ2-1	NA	CASSGGTSGRAGEQFF
TRBV14	TRBJ2-4	NA	CASSQATGRAKTIQYF
TRBV6-1	TRBJ2-2	NA	CASWDRGNTGELFF
TRBV5-1	TRBJ1-4	many	CASSPEFQGAGEKLFF
TRBV28	TRBJ1-6	many	CASSPGPSWTAYNSPLHF
TRBV15	TRBJ1-5	few	CATSRDRGYQPQHF
TRBV13	TRBJ2-1	few	CASSFRGDEQFF
TRBV18	TRBJ2-7	NA	CASSPPGLAGGYEQYF
TRBV30	TRBJ2-5	many	CAWSVGGAGAKETQYF
TRBV7-2	TRBJ2-7	many	CASSSGQMYEQYF
TRBV7-9	TRBJ1-2	NA	CASSSGTGYDYGYTF
TRBV27	TRBJ2-3	NA	CASSLWNEGPDTQYF
TRBV6-1	TRBJ2-7	few	CASSDPGTGNYEQYF
TRBV6-2/TRBV6-3	TRBJ1-2	many	CASSYSRASGSYTF
TRBV10-3	TRBJ2-5	few	CAISEVGEAQYF
TRBV12-3/TRBV12-4	TRBJ2-6	many	CASSPQGAGANVLTF
TRBV7-9	TRBJ2-7	NA	CASSRLGAREQYF
TRBV7-3	TRBJ1-2	many	CASSLGDWTVYGYTF
TRBV15	TRBJ2-1	NA	CATSRDRGRGVQGNEQFF
TRBV6-5	TRBJ1-2	NA	CASSYAGANYGYTF
TRBV5-5	TRBJ2-1	NA	CASSLVPGPGDNEQFF
TRBV10-3	TRBJ2-7	few	CAISDQLTSGSGEQYF
TRBV9	TRBJ2-3	NA	CASSVAVSTDTQYF
TRBV4-3	TRBJ2-7	many	CASSEGVQTEQYF
TRBV20-1	TRBJ1-2	many	CSAGGVSYGYTF
TRBV3-1	TRBJ1-1	many	CASSQDPGTGAFF
TRBV6-1	TRBJ1-2	NA	CASSDRQGFGGYTF
TRBV20-1	TRBJ2-7	many	CSAFTAVIGYEQYF
TRBV6-2/TRBV6-3	TRBJ2-7	NA	CASSGGRRFRDPLKQYF